The 9 T cell receptor beta chains below all came from one sample that was sequenced in a study of cytomegalovirus exposure and HLA in healthy donors (TCRdb year 2017). The receptor library was made with the immunoSEQ multiplex PCR assay. For the multiplex PCR, a mixture combining 60 forward primers for TCR Vbeta segments and 13 reverse primers for TCR Jbeta segments was used. In its TCRdb copy, this immuneACCESS table keeps in-frame sequences only and misses some clones. Where compared with another copy, unresolved V genes explain less than half of these, and the others have no known cause. This sample gives about 96,000 clones in total; around 77% of them show up just once. The top ten constitute under 7.5% of the sample. Sequenced material: PBMCs. These receptors all stem from a man in his fifties or sixties in good health and CMV-seropositive.

V is TRBV6-1 and J is TRBJ2-1; D remains ambiguous. This CDR3 is built from 16 residues. Germline V gene lookup returns CDR1 MNHNS and CDR2 SASEGT. The V gene lost 2 bases and the J gene lost 0 bases, with 11 bases spanning the gap. Here the CDR3 reads CASSERGLSSYNEQFF. The CDR3 DNA reads TGTGCCAGCAGTGAAAGAGGCCTGAGCTCCTACAATGAGCAGTTCTTC.

The gene calls are TRBV7-8 and TRBJ1-2, with 11 bases fitting TRBD1. V lost 7 bases, J lost 7 bases, and 11 bases stayed unmatched. The CDR3 totals 15 residues. Germline loops: CDR1 SGHVS, CDR2 FQNEAQ. CDR3 sequence: CASTDIRDRGVGYTF. The CDR3 DNA reads as TGTGCCAGCACCGACATCCGGGACAGGGGGGTTGGCTACACCTTC.

The chain is built from TRBV9 and TRBJ1-2; a possible D gene is TRBD1 (5 bases). Trimming pared 4 bases from V and 0 bases from J, leaving 10 bases between. CDR1 SGDLS and CDR2 YYNGEE come from the germline V gene. The CDR3 covers 14 residues. CDR3 sequence reads: CASSPAGANYGYTF. The CDR3, as DNA: TGTGCCAGCAGCCCTGCGGGGGCTAACTATGGCTACACCTTC.

The chain combines TRBV9 with TRBJ2-3, with 8 bases identical to TRBD2. J lost 5 bases, V lost 3 bases, and 2 bases had no gene match. The CDR3 length is 13 residues. CDR1 and CDR2 (germline): SGDLS, YYNGEE. The CDR3 DNA reads as TGTGCCAGCAGCGCTCGGGGGGGAGATACGCAGTATTTT. This sequence encodes CASSARGGDTQYF.

The chain joins TRBV9 to TRBJ1-2, with 11 bases that match TRBD1. J lost 6 bases, V lost 5 bases, and 9 bases had no gene match. The germline CDR1 and CDR2 sequences are SGDLS and YYNGEE. CDR3 size: 15 residues. The CDR3 DNA follows: TGTGCCAGCAGAAACCTAGGACAGGGGGCGGATGGCTACACCTTC. Its protein is CASRNLGQGADGYTF.

This chain uses TRBV30 with TRBJ2-3; D remains ambiguous. CDR1 is GTSNPN, CDR2 SVGIG, per germline (reference sequence). The CDR3 has 10 residues. V lost 4 bases, J lost 5 bases, and 4 bases lay in between. This CDR3 is CAWTRDTQYF. In nucleotides, the CDR3 is TGTGCCTGGACCCGAGATACGCAGTATTTT.

This chain joins TRBV27 and TRBJ2-1; D is undetermined. Trimming pared 7 bases from V and 5 bases from J, leaving 6 bases between. CDR1 MNHEY and CDR2 SMNVEV come from the germline V gene (reference sequence). This CDR3 is 11 amino acids long. The CDR3 coding sequence is TGTGCCAGCAACAAGAACAATGAGCAGTTCTTC. It translates to CASNKNNEQFF.

The chain recombines TRBV23-1 with TRBJ2-5, with 8 bases aligning to TRBD2. TRBV23-1 is recorded as an ORF, its role being uncertain. Trimming removed 2 bases from V and 5 bases from J; junction bases left unmatched: 13. This CDR3 is built from 17 residues. The CDR3 region has the DNA TGCGCCAGCAGTCAACCCCCCGGGGGGGGCTCAAGGGAGACCCAGTACTTC. It codes for CASSQPPGGGSRETQYF.

The chain recombines TRBV16 with TRBJ1-6, with unresolved D. The V and J ends lost 2 bases and 0 bases respectively, with 8 bases between them. The CDR3 is 16 residues long. Germline loops: CDR1 KGHSY, CDR2 FQNENV. CDR3 coding DNA: TGTGCCAGCAGCCAAGAGCTTAGCTCCTATAATTCACCCCTCCACTTT. It translates to CASSQELSSYNSPLHF. The full variable domain, completed using reference TRBV16 and TRBJ1-6, is GEEVAQTPKHLVRGEGQKAKLYCAPIKGHSYVFWYQQVLKNEFKFLISFQNENVFDETGMPKERFSAKCLPNSPCSLEIQATKLEDSAVYFCASSQELSSYNSPLHFGNGTRLTVT.